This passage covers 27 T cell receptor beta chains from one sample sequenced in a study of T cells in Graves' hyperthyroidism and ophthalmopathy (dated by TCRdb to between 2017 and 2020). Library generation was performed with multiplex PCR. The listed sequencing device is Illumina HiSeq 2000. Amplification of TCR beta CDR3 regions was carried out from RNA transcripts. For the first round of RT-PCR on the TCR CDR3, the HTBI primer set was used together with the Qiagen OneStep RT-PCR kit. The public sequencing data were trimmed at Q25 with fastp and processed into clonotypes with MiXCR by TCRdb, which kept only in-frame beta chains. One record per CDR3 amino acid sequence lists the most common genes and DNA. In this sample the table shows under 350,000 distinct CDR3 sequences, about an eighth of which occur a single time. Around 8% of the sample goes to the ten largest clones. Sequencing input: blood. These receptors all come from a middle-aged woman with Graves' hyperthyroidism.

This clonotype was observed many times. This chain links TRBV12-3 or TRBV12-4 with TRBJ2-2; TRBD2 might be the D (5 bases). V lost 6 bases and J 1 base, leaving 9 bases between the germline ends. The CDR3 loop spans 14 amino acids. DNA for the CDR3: TGTGCCAGCAGCCGAGGACTGAACACCGGGGAGCTGTTTTTT. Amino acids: CASSRGLNTGELFF.

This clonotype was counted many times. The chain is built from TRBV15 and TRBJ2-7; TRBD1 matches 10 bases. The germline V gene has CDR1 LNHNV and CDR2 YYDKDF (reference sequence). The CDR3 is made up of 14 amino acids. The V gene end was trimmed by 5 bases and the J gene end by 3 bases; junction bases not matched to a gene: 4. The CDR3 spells CATSARTGGYEQYF. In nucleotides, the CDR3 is TGTGCCACCAGCGCCCGGACAGGGGGCTACGAGCAGTACTTC.

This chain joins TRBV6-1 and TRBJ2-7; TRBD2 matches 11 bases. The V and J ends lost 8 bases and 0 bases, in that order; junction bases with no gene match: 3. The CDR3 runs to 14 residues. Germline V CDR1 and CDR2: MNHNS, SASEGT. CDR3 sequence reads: CASAGTSGSYEQYF. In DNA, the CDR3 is TGTGCCAGCGCAGGGACTAGCGGCTCCTACGAGCAGTACTTC.

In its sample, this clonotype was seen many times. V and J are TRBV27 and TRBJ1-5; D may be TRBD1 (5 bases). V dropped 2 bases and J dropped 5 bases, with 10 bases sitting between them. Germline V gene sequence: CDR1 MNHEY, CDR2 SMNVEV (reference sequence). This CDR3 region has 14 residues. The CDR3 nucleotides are TGTGCCAGCAGTTTAAGTAGGGGAGATCAGCCCCAGCATTTT. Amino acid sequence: CASSLSRGDQPQHF.

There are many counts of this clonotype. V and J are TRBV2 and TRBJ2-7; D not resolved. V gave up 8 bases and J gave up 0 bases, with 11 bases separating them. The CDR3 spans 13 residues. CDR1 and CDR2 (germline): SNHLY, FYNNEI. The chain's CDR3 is CASLGTGSYEQYF. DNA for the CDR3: TGTGCCAGCTTGGGTACTGGCTCCTACGAGCAGTACTTC. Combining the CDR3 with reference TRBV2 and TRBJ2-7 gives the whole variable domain EPEVTQTPSHQVTQMGQEVILRCVPISNHLYFYWYRQILGQKVEFLVSFYNNEISEKSEIFDDQFSVERPDGSNFTLKIRSTKLEDSAMYFCASLGTGSYEQYFGPGTRLTVT.

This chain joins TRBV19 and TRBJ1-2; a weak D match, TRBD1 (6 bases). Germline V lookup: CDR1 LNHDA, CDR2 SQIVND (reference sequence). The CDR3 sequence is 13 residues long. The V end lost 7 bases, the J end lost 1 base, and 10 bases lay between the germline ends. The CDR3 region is CASTKGGNYGYTF. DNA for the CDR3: TGTGCCAGTACCAAAGGGGGTAACTATGGCTACACCTTC.

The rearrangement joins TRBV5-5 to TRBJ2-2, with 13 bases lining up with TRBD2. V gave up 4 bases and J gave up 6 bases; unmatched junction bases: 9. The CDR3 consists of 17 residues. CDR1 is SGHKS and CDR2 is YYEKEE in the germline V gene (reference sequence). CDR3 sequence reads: CASSVSRTSGSAGELFF. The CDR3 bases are TGTGCCAGCAGCGTGAGTAGGACTAGCGGGAGTGCCGGGGAGCTGTTTTTT.

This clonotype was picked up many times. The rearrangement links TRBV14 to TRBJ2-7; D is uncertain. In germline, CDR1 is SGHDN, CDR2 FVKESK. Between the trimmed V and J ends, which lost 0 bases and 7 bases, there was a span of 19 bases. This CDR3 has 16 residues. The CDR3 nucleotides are TGTGCCAGCAGCCAAGAAGGACGCTTGACCGCTGGGGAGCAGTACTTC. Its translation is CASSQEGRLTAGEQYF.

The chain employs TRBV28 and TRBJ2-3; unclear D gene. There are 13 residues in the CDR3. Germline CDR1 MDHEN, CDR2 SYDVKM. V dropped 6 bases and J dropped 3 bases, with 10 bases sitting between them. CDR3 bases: TGTGCCAGCAGAAGGACGGAAACAGATACGCAGTATTTT. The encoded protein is CASRRTETDTQYF.

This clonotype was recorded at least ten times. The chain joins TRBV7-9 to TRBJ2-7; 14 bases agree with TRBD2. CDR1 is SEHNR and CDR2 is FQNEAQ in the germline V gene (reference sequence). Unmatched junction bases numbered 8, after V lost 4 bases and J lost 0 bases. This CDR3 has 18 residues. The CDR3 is CASSSRTSGRPSSYEQYF. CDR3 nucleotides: TGTGCCAGCAGCTCCAGGACTAGCGGGAGGCCAAGCTCCTACGAGCAGTACTTC. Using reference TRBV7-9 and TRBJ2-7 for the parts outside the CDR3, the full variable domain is DTGVSQNPRHKITKRGQNVTFRCDPISEHNRLYWYRQTLGQGPEFLTYFQNEAQLEKSRLLSDRFSAERPKGSFSTLEIQRTEQGDSAMYLCASSSRTSGRPSSYEQYFGPGTRLTVT.

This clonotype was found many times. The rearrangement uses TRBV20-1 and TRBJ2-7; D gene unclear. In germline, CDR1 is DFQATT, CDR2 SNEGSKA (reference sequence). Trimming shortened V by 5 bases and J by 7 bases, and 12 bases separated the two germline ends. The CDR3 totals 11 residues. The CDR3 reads CSARAWKEQYF. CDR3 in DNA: TGCAGTGCTCGTGCGTGGAAAGAGCAGTACTTC.

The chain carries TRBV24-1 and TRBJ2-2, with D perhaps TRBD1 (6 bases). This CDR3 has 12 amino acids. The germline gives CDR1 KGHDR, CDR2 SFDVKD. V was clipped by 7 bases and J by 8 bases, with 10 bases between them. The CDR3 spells CATRQGRGELFF. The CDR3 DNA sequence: TGTGCCACCAGACAGGGACGAGGGGAGCTGTTTTTT.

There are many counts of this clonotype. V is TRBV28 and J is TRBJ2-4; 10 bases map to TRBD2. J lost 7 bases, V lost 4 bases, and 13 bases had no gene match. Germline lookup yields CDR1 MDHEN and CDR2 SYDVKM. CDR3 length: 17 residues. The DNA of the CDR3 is TGTGCCAGCAGTTCCCTCTCTAGCGGGAGTGGTATGAACATTCAGTACTTC. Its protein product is CASSSLSSGSGMNIQYF.

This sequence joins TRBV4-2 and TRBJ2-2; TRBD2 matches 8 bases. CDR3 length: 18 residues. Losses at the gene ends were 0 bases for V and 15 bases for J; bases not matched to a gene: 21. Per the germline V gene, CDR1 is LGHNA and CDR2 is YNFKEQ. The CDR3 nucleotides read TGTGCCAGCAGCCAAGAAACTATAGCGGGACCCTCCTCTGAGCTGTTGTTTTTT. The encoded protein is CASSQETIAGPSSELLFF.

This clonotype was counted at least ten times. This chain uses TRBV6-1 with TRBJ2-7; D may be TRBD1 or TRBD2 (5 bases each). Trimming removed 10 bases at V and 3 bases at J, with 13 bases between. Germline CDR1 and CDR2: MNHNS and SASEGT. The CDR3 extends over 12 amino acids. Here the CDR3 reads CATGTASYEQYF. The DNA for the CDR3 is TGTGCCACCGGGACGGCTAGCTACGAGCAGTACTTC.

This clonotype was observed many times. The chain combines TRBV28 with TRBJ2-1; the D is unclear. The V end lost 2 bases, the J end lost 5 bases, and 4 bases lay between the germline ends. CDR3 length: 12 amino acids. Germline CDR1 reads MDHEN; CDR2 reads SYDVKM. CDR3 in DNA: TGTGCCAGCAGTTTACAGCACAATGAGCAGTTCTTC. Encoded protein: CASSLQHNEQFF.

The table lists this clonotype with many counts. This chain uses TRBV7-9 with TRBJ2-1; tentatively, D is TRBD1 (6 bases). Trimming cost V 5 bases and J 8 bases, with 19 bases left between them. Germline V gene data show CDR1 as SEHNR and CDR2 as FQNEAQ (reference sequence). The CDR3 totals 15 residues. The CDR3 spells CASSARDTVRDEQFF. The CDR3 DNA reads TGTGCCAGCAGCGCCCGGGACACCGTAAGGGATGAGCAGTTCTTC.

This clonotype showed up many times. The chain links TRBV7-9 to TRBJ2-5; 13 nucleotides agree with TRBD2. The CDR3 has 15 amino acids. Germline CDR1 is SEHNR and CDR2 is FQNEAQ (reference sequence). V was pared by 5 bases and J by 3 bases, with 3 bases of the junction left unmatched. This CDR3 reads CASSPGTSGEETQYF. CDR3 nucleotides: TGTGCCAGCAGCCCGGGGACTAGCGGGGAAGAGACCCAGTACTTC.

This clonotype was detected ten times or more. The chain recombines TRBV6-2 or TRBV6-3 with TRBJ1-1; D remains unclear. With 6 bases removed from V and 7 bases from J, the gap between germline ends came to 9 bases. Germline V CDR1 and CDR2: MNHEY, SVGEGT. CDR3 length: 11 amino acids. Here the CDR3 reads CASRRSREAFF. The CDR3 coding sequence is TGTGCCAGCAGGCGAAGCCGTGAAGCTTTCTTT.

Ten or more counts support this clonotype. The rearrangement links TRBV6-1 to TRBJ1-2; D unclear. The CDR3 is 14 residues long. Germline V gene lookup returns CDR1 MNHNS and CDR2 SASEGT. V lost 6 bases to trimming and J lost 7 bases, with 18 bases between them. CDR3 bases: TGTGCCAGCAGCTCCATGCCGGCGGGTGGTGGCTACACCTTC. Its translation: CASSSMPAGGGYTF.

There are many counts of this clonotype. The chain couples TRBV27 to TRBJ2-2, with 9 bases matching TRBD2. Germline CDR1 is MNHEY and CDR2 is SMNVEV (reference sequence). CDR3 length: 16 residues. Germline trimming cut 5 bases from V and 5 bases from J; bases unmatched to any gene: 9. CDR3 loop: CASSPLAGVGTGELFF. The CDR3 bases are TGTGCCAGCAGTCCATTAGCGGGAGTAGGGACCGGGGAGCTGTTTTTT.

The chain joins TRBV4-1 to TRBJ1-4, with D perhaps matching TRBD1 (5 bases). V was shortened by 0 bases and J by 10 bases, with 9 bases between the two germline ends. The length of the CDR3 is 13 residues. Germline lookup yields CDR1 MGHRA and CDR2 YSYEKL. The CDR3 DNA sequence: TGCGCCAGCAGCCAAGATATCGGGGGAAAACTGTTTTTT. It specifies CASSQDIGGKLFF.

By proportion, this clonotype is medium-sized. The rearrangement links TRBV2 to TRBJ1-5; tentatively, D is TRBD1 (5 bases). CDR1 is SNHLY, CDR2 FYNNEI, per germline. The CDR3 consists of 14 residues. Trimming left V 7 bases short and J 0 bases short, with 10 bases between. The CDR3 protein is CASMLRGSNQPQHF. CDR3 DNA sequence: TGTGCCAGCATGCTGAGGGGTAGCAATCAGCCCCAGCATTTT. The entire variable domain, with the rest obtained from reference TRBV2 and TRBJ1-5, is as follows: EPEVTQTPSHQVTQMGQEVILRCVPISNHLYFYWYRQILGQKVEFLVSFYNNEISEKSEIFDDQFSVERPDGSNFTLKIRSTKLEDSAMYFCASMLRGSNQPQHFGDGTRLSIL.

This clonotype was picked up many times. This CDR3 reads CASSPLLAGKYNEQFF. As DNA, the CDR3 is TGTGCCAGCAGCCCCCTTCTAGCGGGAAAATACAATGAGCAGTTCTTC. This rearrangement joins TRBV28 to TRBJ2-1; 9 bases line up with TRBD2. Germline V CDR1 and CDR2: MDHEN, SYDVKM. The CDR3 is 16 residues long. V shed 6 bases, J shed 4 bases, and the junction held 10 bases outside the gene matches.

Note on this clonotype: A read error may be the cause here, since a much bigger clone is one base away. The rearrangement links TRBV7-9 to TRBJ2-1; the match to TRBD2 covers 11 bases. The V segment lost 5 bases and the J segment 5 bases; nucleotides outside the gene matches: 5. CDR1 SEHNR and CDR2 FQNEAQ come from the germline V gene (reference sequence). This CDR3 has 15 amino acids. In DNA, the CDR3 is TGTGCCAGCAGCATCGGGACTAGCGGAGACAATGAGCAGTTCTTC. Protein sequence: CASSIGTSGDNEQFF.

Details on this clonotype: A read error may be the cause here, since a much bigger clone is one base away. CDR3 coding DNA: TGTGCCTGCAGCTTGCCCCATGAGAACACTGAAGCTTTCTTT. Its protein product is CACSLPHENTEAFF. V is TRBV5-6 and J is TRBJ1-1; no clear D. This CDR3 comprises 14 residues. Germline lookup yields CDR1 SGHDT and CDR2 YYEEEE.

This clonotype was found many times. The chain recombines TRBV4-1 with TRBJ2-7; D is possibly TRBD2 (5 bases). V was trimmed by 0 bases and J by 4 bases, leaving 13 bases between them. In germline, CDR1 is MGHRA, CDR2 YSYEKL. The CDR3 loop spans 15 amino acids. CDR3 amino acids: CASSQDPSLAYEQYF. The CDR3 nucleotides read TGCGCCAGCAGCCAAGATCCGTCGCTAGCATACGAGCAGTACTTC.